These 27 T cell receptor beta chains were all obtained from the same sample, sequenced in a study of early T cells in non-severe SARS-CoV-2 infection. TCRdb re-called the 5' RACE reads with MiXCR, one entry per CDR3 protein. Here the sample spans tens of thousands of distinct CDR3 sequences, approximately 10% being singletons. The source material was whole blood, sampled at baseline. The receptors derive from an adult who was a healthcare worker with PCR-confirmed SARS-CoV-2 infection or an uninfected control (not recorded which).

The V call is TRBV10-1, the J call TRBJ2-3; D is perhaps TRBD1 or TRBD2 (5 bases each). CDR1 is WNHNN, CDR2 SYGVQD, per germline (reference sequence). The V end was cut by 6 bases, the J end by 9 bases, with 10 bases between. The CDR3 has 11 amino acids. CDR3 DNA: TGCGCCAGCAGCGAGGGGAGCACGCAGTATTTT. It codes for CASSEGSTQYF.

This clonotype has a handful of counts. V usage is TRBV7-6 and J usage is TRBJ2-7, with 10 nucleotides matching TRBD2. Looked up from germline, CDR1 is SGHVS and CDR2 is FNYEAQ. The CDR3 is 17 amino acids. J gave up 5 bases and V 5 bases, and 15 bases lay outside the gene matches. The CDR3 nucleotides read TGTGCCAGCAGCGCCTTCGGTAGCGGGGGGACCGGCGACGAGCAGTACTTC. It encodes CASSAFGSGGTGDEQYF.

This clonotype has only a few counts. V gene TRBV20-1 combines with J gene TRBJ2-7, with 8 bases identical to TRBD1. Germline trimming cut 6 bases from V and 2 bases from J; bases unmatched to any gene: 9. Germline V lookup: CDR1 DFQATT, CDR2 SNEGSKA (reference sequence). The CDR3 length is 14 residues. The CDR3: CSAYSETGAYEQYF. For the CDR3, the DNA is TGCAGTGCGTACTCCGAGACAGGGGCCTACGAGCAGTACTTC.

This clonotype was detected ten times or more. Germline and junction disagree at one end, which may indicate a read error. The chain couples TRBV7-7 to TRBJ2-3; D is unclear. The CDR3 totals 15 residues. CDR1 SSHAT and CDR2 FNYEAQ come from the germline V gene (reference sequence). The CDR3: CASSLGLGSTDTQYF. As DNA, the CDR3 is TGTGCTAGCAGCTTAGGTTTGGGCAGCACAGATACGCAGTATTTT.

This clonotype occurred a few times. The V gene is TRBV10-3, the J gene TRBJ2-7; perhaps TRBD1 as D (6 bases). The germline CDR1 and CDR2 sequences are ENHRY and SYGVKD. The length of the CDR3 is 15 residues. V shed 0 bases and J shed 3 bases, with 12 bases lying between them. CDR3 coding DNA: TGTGCCATCAGTGAGTCCAATACAGGGAACTACGAGCAGTACTTC. This translates into CAISESNTGNYEQYF.

V is TRBV10-2 and J is TRBJ1-2, with D unclear. V was trimmed by 6 bases and J by 8 bases, leaving 10 bases between them. CDR3 length: 11 residues. Germline CDR1 is WSHSY and CDR2 is SAAADI. The CDR3 bases are TGCGCCAGCAGGACTCCGAGAGGCTACACCTTC. Amino acids: CASRTPRGYTF.

This clonotype was seen at least ten times. V is TRBV7-2 and J is TRBJ2-5; TRBD2 matches 9 bases. This CDR3 is 17 amino acids long. The germline V gene encodes CDR1 SGHTA and CDR2 FQGNSA. V dropped 4 bases and J dropped 1; count of bases not matched to a gene: 10. CDR3 sequence: CASSSGGASGTQETQYF. Written as DNA, the CDR3 is TGTGCCAGCAGCTCAGGGGGGGCTAGCGGGACCCAAGAGACCCAGTACTTC.

This clonotype turned up a few times. The rearrangement joins TRBV12-3 or TRBV12-4 to TRBJ1-2; D remains unclear. Trimming removed 6 bases from V and 2 bases from J, with 13 bases in between. The CDR3 loop spans 14 amino acids. This CDR3 is CASRGPLWNYGYTF. CDR3 DNA: TGTGCCAGCAGGGGCCCTTTGTGGAACTATGGCTACACCTTC.

This clonotype occurred many times. This rearrangement joins TRBV7-9 to TRBJ2-1; weak D call: TRBD2 (6 bases). This CDR3 has 15 residues. The V end lost 5 bases, the J end lost 5 bases, and 16 bases lay between the germline ends. Germline loops: CDR1 SEHNR, CDR2 FQNEAQ (reference sequence). CDR3 in DNA: TGTGCCAGCAGCGCCAAGACTGGCGGGAACAATGAGCAGTTCTTC. Its protein is CASSAKTGGNNEQFF.

This clonotype was detected only a few times. The rearrangement uses TRBV7-9 and TRBJ2-1, with a weak D call TRBD1 (5 bases). This CDR3 is built from 15 residues. V was pared by 1 base and J by 4 bases, with 11 bases between. CDR1 and CDR2 (germline): SEHNR, FQNEAQ (reference sequence). CDR3 protein: CASSLGQGSYNEQFF. In nucleotides, the CDR3 is TGTGCCAGCAGCTTAGGCCAGGGTTCGTACAATGAGCAGTTCTTC.

This clonotype was detected a few times. The chain employs TRBV14 and TRBJ2-3; 7 bases fit TRBD2. Germline CDR1 is SGHDN and CDR2 is FVKESK. The V segment lost 4 bases and the J segment 0 bases; nucleotides outside the gene matches: 4. The CDR3 extends over 15 amino acids. Here the CDR3 DNA reads TGTGCCAGCAGCCCAGTAGCGGGTAGCACAGATACGCAGTATTTT. Translating it yields CASSPVAGSTDTQYF. The full variable domain, with the rest looked up from reference TRBV14 and TRBJ2-3, is EAGVTQFPSHSVIEKGQTVTLRCDPISGHDNLYWYRRVMGKEIKFLLHFVKESKQDESGMPNNRFLAERTGGTYSTLKVQPAELEDSGVYFCASSPVAGSTDTQYFGPGTRLTVL.

The gene calls are TRBV12-3 or TRBV12-4 and TRBJ2-5; 9 nucleotides align to TRBD2. J gave up 1 base and V 0 bases, and 6 bases lay outside the gene matches. The CDR3 extends over 17 amino acids. The CDR3 nucleotides read TGTGCCAGCAGTTTAGCTTTGAGCGGGGGGACCCAAGAGACCCAGTACTTC. Its translation is CASSLALSGGTQETQYF.

On this clonotype itself: One junction end disagrees with the germline gene, perhaps due to a read error. The rearrangement links TRBV11-2 to TRBJ2-7, with TRBD1 matching 7 bases. Germline V lookup: CDR1 SGHAT, CDR2 FQNNGV. This CDR3 is built from 15 residues. The CDR3, as DNA: TGTGTCAGCAGCTTCCGCCGAGACAGGGTCTACGAGCAGTACTTC. Translation: CVSSFRRDRVYEQYF.

The chain employs TRBV11-2 and TRBJ1-2, with D possibly being TRBD1 (5 bases). The length of the CDR3 is 13 residues. Deletions cut 2 bases from V and 8 bases from J, with 12 bases between. Looked up from germline, CDR1 is SGHAT and CDR2 is FQNNGV. CDR3 coding DNA: TGTGCCAGCAGCTTATTTTCCGGGACCGGCTACACCTTC. Translation: CASSLFSGTGYTF.

This clonotype occurred a few times. The chain uses TRBV12-3 or TRBV12-4 and TRBJ1-2; TRBD1 matches 9 bases. V was clipped by 3 bases and J by 4 bases; unmatched bases: 3. The CDR3 has 14 amino acids. CDR3 in amino acids: CASSFGQGPYGYTF. The CDR3 DNA is TGTGCCAGCAGTTTCGGACAGGGGCCCTATGGCTACACCTTC.

Comment on this clonotype: The germline gene is not matched at one end of the junction; a read error may be the cause. The V and J genes are TRBV11-2 and TRBJ2-5, with 7 bases lining up with TRBD1. This CDR3 is built from 16 residues. Germline CDR1 and CDR2: SGHAT and FQNNGV. The CDR3 bases are TGTGCCAACAGCGTTGGACGGACAGGCCGACACCAGACCCAGTACTTC. Its translation is CANSVGRTGRHQTQYF.

The V call is TRBV5-6, the J call TRBJ2-3, with 8 bases aligning to TRBD2. Per germline, CDR1 SGHDT and CDR2 YYEEEE. V shed 4 bases, J shed 0 bases, and the junction held 4 bases outside the gene matches. The CDR3 has 15 residues. DNA of the CDR3: TGTGCCAGCAGCACCGGACTAGCCAGCACAGATACGCAGTATTTT. This gives the protein CASSTGLASTDTQYF.

This clonotype was counted only a few times. The chain has TRBV19 and TRBJ2-7, with D possibly TRBD2 on 5 matching bases. Germline CDR1 and CDR2: LNHDA and SQIVND (reference sequence). The length of the CDR3 is 14 residues. Trimming pared 5 bases from V and 0 bases from J, leaving 11 bases between. CDR3 sequence reads: CASSPSGVSYEQYF. CDR3 nucleotides: TGTGCCAGTAGTCCCAGCGGAGTCTCCTACGAGCAGTACTTC.

This clonotype was observed a few times. The V gene is TRBV12-3 or TRBV12-4, the J gene TRBJ1-4; unclear D gene. This CDR3 contains 14 residues. V gave up 7 bases and J gave up 0 bases, with 9 bases separating them. Here the CDR3 DNA reads TGTGCCAGCACCCCTATGGCAACTAATGAAAAACTGTTTTTT. Translation gives CASTPMATNEKLFF.

V gene TRBV5-6 combines with J gene TRBJ2-7, with D perhaps matching TRBD2 (5 bases). Trimming stripped 4 bases from V and 3 bases from J, with 17 bases between. Germline values: CDR1 SGHDT, CDR2 YYEEEE. CDR3 size: 15 residues. The CDR3 sequence is CASSPSGMLYYEQYF. As DNA, the CDR3 is TGTGCCAGCAGCCCAAGCGGAATGCTATACTACGAGCAGTACTTC.

The V call is TRBV5-1, the J call TRBJ2-3; TRBD2 matches at 11 bases. This CDR3 is built from 18 residues. With V trimmed by 3 bases and J by 2 bases, 11 bases remained unmatched. Per the germline V gene, CDR1 is SGHRS and CDR2 is YFSETQ. The CDR3 nucleotides are TGCGCCAGCAGCTACTTCTCCACTAGCGGGGGACCCACAGATACGCAGTATTTT. Translated: CASSYFSTSGGPTDTQYF.

The chain couples TRBV7-9 to TRBJ2-5; 7 nucleotides match TRBD1. The V gene's germline CDR1 is SEHNR and CDR2 FQNEAQ (reference sequence). V shed 4 bases, J shed 3 bases, and the junction held 17 bases outside the gene matches. The CDR3 sequence is 18 residues long. CDR3 in amino acids: CASSSPSTGISSEETQYF. The CDR3 region has the DNA TGTGCCAGCAGCTCACCCTCGACAGGGATCTCCTCGGAAGAGACCCAGTACTTC.

The chain carries TRBV7-2 and TRBJ1-6; 9 bases are shared with TRBD1. This CDR3 comprises 15 residues. From germline, CDR1 is SGHTA and CDR2 FQGNSA. The V gene end was trimmed by 1 base and the J gene end by 9 bases; junction bases not matched to a gene: 4. CDR3 protein: CASSLGGTGSSPLHF. CDR3 DNA sequence: TGTGCCAGCAGCTTAGGAGGGACAGGGAGTTCACCCCTCCACTTT.

This clonotype showed up just a few times. The chain is built from TRBV10-2 and TRBJ2-3; 10 positions match TRBD2. The CDR3 totals 17 residues. Germline lookup yields CDR1 WSHSY and CDR2 SAAADI. V gave up 2 bases and J gave up 4 bases; unmatched junction bases: 9. The CDR3 sequence is CASSEIPAGGSADTQYF. CDR3 DNA: TGCGCCAGCAGTGAGATCCCAGCGGGGGGGAGTGCAGATACGCAGTATTTT.

The V call is TRBV7-2, the J call TRBJ1-2; D is possibly TRBD1 (5 bases). With 5 bases removed from V and 2 bases from J, the gap between germline ends came to 12 bases. Germline V gene lookup returns CDR1 SGHTA and CDR2 FQGNSA. There are 14 residues in the CDR3. CDR3 DNA: TGTGCCAGCAGCCCATCGTGGGGCAACTATGGCTACACCTTC. Its protein product is CASSPSWGNYGYTF.

J is TRBJ1-6 and V is TRBV7-6; D might be TRBD1 (6 bases). V lost 1 base, J lost 8 bases, and 18 bases lay in between. CDR3 size: 17 residues. The V gene's germline CDR1 is SGHVS and CDR2 FNYEAQ. This chain's CDR3 is CASSLVRGGIGHSPLHF. The CDR3 DNA is TGTGCCAGCAGCTTAGTAAGGGGGGGCATCGGACATTCACCCCTCCACTTT. Based on the CDR3 plus reference TRBV7-6 and TRBJ1-6, the full variable domain is GAGVSQSPRYKVTKRGQDVALRCDPISGHVSLYWYRQALGQGPEFLTYFNYEAQQDKSGLPNDRFSAERPEGSISTLTIQRTEQRDSAMYRCASSLVRGGIGHSPLHFGNGTRLTVT.

CDR3 DNA sequence: TGTGCCAGCAATCCGGCCCCCACCATGAACACTGAAGCTTTCTTT. Encoded protein: CASNPAPTMNTEAFF. The chain links TRBV6-6 to TRBJ1-1, with D hard to call. The germline CDR1 and CDR2 sequences are MNHNY and SVGAGI (reference sequence). The CDR3 length is 15 residues. The V and J ends lost 7 bases and 0 bases respectively, with 15 bases between them.